This TCR beta chain was sequenced during a study of cytomegalovirus exposure and HLA in healthy donors listed by TCRdb under 2017. In the study overall: In an earlier analysis of 587 of the donors, 250 to 300 Gb of sequence data and 117 million unique TCR beta sequences from roughly 180 million T cells were reported. Around 300 gigabases of sequencing data and approximately 84 million unique TCR sequences were included in an early release covering roughly 600 HLA-typed donors. The genetic ancestry cluster associated with self-reported Caucasian donors included 80% to 90% of the 300 to 450 genotyped donors. The study aimed to test whether cataloging public T cell receptors could reveal signatures of past pathogen exposure. The T cell repertoires of 670 or so subjects were profiled by immunosequencing and related to cytomegalovirus serostatus. In addition to the first cohort of approximately 650 subjects, a separate validation cohort of approximately 130 different subjects was used. High-throughput TCR immunosequencing, statistical association of individual TCRs with disease status, and machine learning were combined to predict cytomegalovirus infection status. A later analysis re-examined previously published TCR beta repertoires from 500 to 700 donors and added high-resolution HLA genotyping to investigate patterns of TCR occurrence. Rather than using new phenotypic data, the later analysis identified candidate immune exposures from TCR beta sequences and from how often those sequences occurred across donors. To decide whether each TCR beta V gene segment behaved as functional or pseudogenic, an earlier analysis of fewer than 750 of the donors relied on high-throughput TCR beta sequencing. Donor age, sex, ethnicity and CMV serostatus were compiled together with the repertoire data. Genome-wide SNP genotypes for about 55% of the 666 donors were used in a later genetic analysis, which treated that subset as a discovery cohort. All discovery cohort repertoires had been generated on a single sequencing platform. Both class I and class II loci were covered by HLA typing, at four-digit resolution. The number of typed donors differed by locus: roughly 629-640 for A, B, C, DRB1 and DQB1; 500 to 550 for DQA1; roughly 600 for DPA1; and some 470 for DPB1. Four to six DR-DQ haplotypes were handled as single units for association and clustering, since linkage in the cohort was strong. On average, 235,054 unique TCR beta nucleotide sequences were sequenced per donor among 398 genotyped donors of the cohort, with around 19% of those sequences being non-productive. Broader findings and caveats from the paper: Compared with the approximately 670-donor mean, donors in an Asian-associated ancestry cluster had fewer N-insertions in productive TCRs, according to a later genetic analysis. Because some donors lacked HLA typing at each locus, the association tests relied only on the typed subset. In vitro tests confirmed that three of the cytomegalovirus-associated TCR beta chains recognize cytomegalovirus antigens. Strong co-occurrence of HLA alleles, especially DR and DQ, made assigning TCR associations to individual alleles difficult. In the study, some 160 TCR beta chains were listed as associated with cytomegalovirus. The authors suggested that the approach could potentially be generalized to other disease states and immunological phenotypes. The classifier was reported to diagnose cytomegalovirus status with high specificity and sensitivity in both the original cohort and the validation cohort. A later analysis found that TCR association rates varied across HLA loci, with DRB1 alleles showing the most associated TCRs and HLA-C alleles the fewest. The presence/absence analyses assumed that sequencing depth was roughly uniform across donors, and that assumption may not be true. A later genetic analysis associated a missense DCLRE1C variant with V-gene and J-gene trimming of TCR beta chains, and an independent cohort replicated the association. While some public TCRs were present in many individuals, most TCR sequences turned up only very rarely across donors. Linkage disequilibrium might explain the correlated functional status among segregating V segments, but an unknown experimental factor could not be excluded. Most CMV-associated TCR beta chains appeared to be HLA-restricted in a later analysis, and the HLA associations seemed to be driven largely by CMV exposure. This cohort had only TCR beta chains sequenced, and the lack of alpha or paired-chain data limited which features could be detected. Because counts were too low, about 15 rarely observed V segments, including chromosome 9 orphons, were left out of the earlier analysis of roughly 600 of the donors. Specific HLA alleles were associated with roughly 17,000 TCR beta sequences at a false discovery rate of 0.05 in a later analysis. According to a later analysis, parvovirus B19, influenza, CMV and Epstein-Barr virus appeared linked to several top co-occurrence clusters. In a later analysis, HLA-associated TCR beta chains showed more clonal expansion and lower generation probabilities than non-associated chains that were equally common. A cluster of highly shared sequence variants was judged likely to represent a technical artifact of the sequencing pipeline. Some IMGT-functional V segments, including TRBV6-2 and TRBV6-3, could not be distinguished by the 87-base-pair reads and were therefore excluded. A further reported finding was that TCR beta sequences accurately predicted the HLA-A and HLA-B alleles for most subjects in the first cohort. The only immune exposure information available for the cohort was CMV serostatus. An earlier analysis of approximately 570 of the donors showed that most TCR beta V segments appeared in productive rearrangements either about 87% or about 30% of the time, which broadly matched IMGT annotations.

The library was made by the immunoSEQ multiplex PCR assay. For the multiplex PCR, a mixture combining 60 forward primers for TCR Vbeta segments and 13 reverse primers for TCR Jbeta segments was used. A multiplex PCR assay on genomic DNA amplified the CDR3 region of rearranged TCR beta genes. On the Illumina HiSeq System, the amplified TCR beta libraries were sequenced as 87-base-pair reads. As for the authors' bioinformatics: A later analysis counted around 72 million unique TCR beta chains across the 690 or so repertoires, and 10 million to 11 million of these chains were shared by at least two donors. To remove PCR and sequencing errors, raw reads were error-corrected and collapsed into unique sequences using a nearest-neighbor algorithm that merged closely related sequences. CDR3 sequences were aligned to IMGT reference sequences to assign V, D and J gene segments. For a sequence to be retained, a match of at least six nucleotides was required to both a V gene segment and a J gene segment. Rearrangements were classified as productive when the CDR3 lacked stop codons and remained in frame with V and J, and all other rearrangements were classified as non-productive. Following IMGT convention, CDR3 was defined as the stretch from the second conserved V-encoded cysteine to the conserved J-encoded phenylalanine. Sequences without an unambiguous match to a single V gene segment were excluded from the earlier analysis of about 600 of the donors. An earlier analysis of some 610 of the donors called V segments functional above 56.7% productive rearrangements and segregating when the between-donor standard deviation exceeded 5%. A statistical classification framework was built for diagnosing cytomegalovirus status from the catalog of TCR beta chain sequences. In a later analysis, TCR nucleotide sequences were compared against IMGT/GENE-DB human TR gene sequences so that V and J genes could be assigned. In a later analysis, CDR3 sequences and most-parsimonious VDJ recombination scenarios were assigned using the TCRdist pipeline. In a later analysis, every TCR beta chain was defined by the combination of its CDR3 amino acid sequence and its V-gene family, and reads without a unique V-gene family were dropped. To address suspected cross-contamination and a sequencing artifact, a later analysis removed under 600 highly shared, low-generation-probability nucleotide sequences. In a later analysis, a clonal expansion index was calculated for each public chain from normalized within-repertoire ranks of inferred template counts. A later analysis computed generation probabilities with a VDJ recombination model fitted to out-of-frame rearrangements, and checked the results against IGoR. In a later analysis, hypergeometric tests were used to score TCR-TCR, TCR-HLA and TCR-CMV co-occurrence, with a repertoire-size bias correction applied to TCR pairs. False discovery rates were estimated in a later analysis by permuting HLA or CMV assignments 20 times. In a later analysis, co-occurring TCRs were grouped with DBSCAN, and TCRdist sequence similarity was added when clustering was performed within HLA-allele-positive subsets. Repertoires with fewer than 30,000 or more than 120,000 public chains were left out of co-occurrence clustering, as were four to six repertoires with anomalous nucleotide sharing. Sourced from immuneACCESS, this table was stored by TCRdb with only in-frame sequences that have V and J called. A share of the clones is absent; for the studies checked, an unresolved V gene accounts for under half, and the remainder has no known explanation. V and J calls and clone size are copied from that table; D and trimming were computed from the DNA. In all, the sample holds a few hundred thousand clones, and approximately 70% of those were seen once. Approximately 1.7% of the sample comes from the top ten.

The cohort comprised some 730 healthy bone marrow donors. At the time of sampling, every cohort member was nominally healthy, though immune exposures that went unrecorded were likely present. The donor was CMV seronegative and was included in the group of several hundred seronegative cohort members. A peripheral blood sample was collected from each donor, and TCR beta sequencing was performed on peripheral blood mononuclear cells. The Qiagen DNeasy Blood Extraction Kit was used to extract genomic DNA from the blood cell samples. Trimming leaves V shorter by 0 bases and J shorter by 6 bases, with the junction holding 10 bases beyond the gene matches. The CDR3 numbers 16 residues from cysteine through phenylalanine. The only DNA kept is the CDR3, 48 bases in frame from the first base. The germline V gene (reference sequence) gives CDR1 as SGHNT and CDR2 as YYREEE. Comment on this clone: No cognate antigen has been identified for it. The sample holds no much larger clone one base away, and base qualities are not on file.

The receptor was isolated from a woman aged 25 to 39 in good health and CMV-seronegative. The V and J genes are TRBV5-4 and TRBJ2-7, and 9 junctional nucleotides match TRBD1. What was sequenced was PBMCs. The DNA sequence is as follows: TGTGCCAGCAGCTTGGCTTTGGGGACAGGGTCAGTCGAGCAGTACTTC. Translated, this is CASSLALGTGSVEQYF.